The 9 T cell receptor beta chains listed next were all sequenced from one sample in a study of graft-versus-host responses after intestinal transplantation. The repertoire was sequenced with immunoSEQ multiplex PCR; TCRdb's copy has only in-frame clones and lacks some. Here the sample spans approximately 75,000 clones, 85% to 95% being singletons. Their recognized antigens are unknown. Sequencing used unstimulated CD8+ T cells sorted from spleen or lymph node cells, obtained before intestinal transplant. These receptors were collected from a human donor who received an intestinal transplant.

The chain is built from TRBV5-4 and TRBJ1-1; 8 positions match TRBD1. The ends lost 2 bases at V and 3 bases at J; junction bases unmatched: 3. Germline V gene data show CDR1 as SGHNT and CDR2 as YYREEE (reference sequence). The CDR3 spans 14 residues. The CDR3 region has the DNA TGTGCCAGCAGCTTTGGACAGGGAGACACTGAAGCTTTCTTT. This translates into CASSFGQGDTEAFF. The full variable domain, in which reference TRBV5-4 and TRBJ1-1 provide the parts outside the CDR3, is ETGVTQSPTHLIKTRGQQVTLRCSSQSGHNTVSWYQQALGQGPQFIFQYYREEENGRGNFPPRFSGLQFPNYSSELNVNALELDDSALYLCASSFGQGDTEAFFGQGTRLTVV.

The gene calls are TRBV19 and TRBJ2-7; D possibly uses TRBD1 or TRBD2 (5 bases each). The V end was cut by 9 bases, the J end by 2 bases, with 14 bases between. This CDR3 contains 13 residues. Germline V gene sequence: CDR1 LNHDA, CDR2 SQIVND (reference sequence). The CDR3 sequence is CASRDGQTYEQYF. The DNA of the CDR3 is TGTGCCAGCCGGGACGGCCAAACCTACGAGCAGTACTTC.

This chain uses TRBV30 with TRBJ2-1; a possible D gene is TRBD2 (5 bases). Trimming removed 0 bases from V and 6 bases from J, with 15 bases in between. The CDR3 consists of 15 residues. Germline CDR1 is GTSNPN and CDR2 is SVGIG (reference sequence). The CDR3 nucleotides are TGTGCCTGGAGTGTAGGTAGTCTAGCTCCCAATGAGCAGTTCTTC. It yields the protein CAWSVGSLAPNEQFF.

This chain joins TRBV18 and TRBJ2-5, with D perhaps TRBD1 (5 bases). Trimming took 2 bases from V and 4 from J, leaving 11 bases between them. The CDR3 is 14 residues long. CDR1 is KGHSH, CDR2 LQKENI, per germline. CDR3 nucleotide sequence: TGTGCCAGCTCACCAGACCAGGGTCCAGAGACCCAGTACTTC. Translated, it gives CASSPDQGPETQYF.

The genes are TRBV29-1 and TRBJ1-2; 7 bases align to TRBD1. The CDR3 consists of 15 residues. Losses at the gene ends were 3 bases for V and 0 bases for J; bases not matched to a gene: 7. Germline loops: CDR1 SQVTM, CDR2 ANQGSEA. In DNA form, the CDR3 reads TGCAGCGTTGAGGATTCCGGGACAGCTAACTATGGCTACACCTTC. This sequence encodes CSVEDSGTANYGYTF.

V and J are TRBV4-1 and TRBJ2-7, with 11 bases that match TRBD2. The V gene end was trimmed by 3 bases and the J gene end by 0 bases; junction bases not matched to a gene: 4. The CDR3 is 16 amino acids. CDR1 is MGHRA, CDR2 YSYEKL, per germline. Here the CDR3 DNA reads TGCGCCAGCAGCCAGGTGCTAGCGGGAGGCTCCTACGAGCAGTACTTC. It codes for CASSQVLAGGSYEQYF.

V gene TRBV2 combines with J gene TRBJ2-1; the D is unclear. This CDR3 comprises 13 residues. Germline values: CDR1 SNHLY, CDR2 FYNNEI. Trimming removed 5 bases at V and 4 bases at J, with 9 bases between. For the CDR3, the DNA is TGTGCCAGCAGTTTAACAAAATACAATGAGCAGTTCTTC. This codes for CASSLTKYNEQFF.

The rearrangement links TRBV30 to TRBJ2-7, with 9 bases lining up with TRBD1. Trimming took 4 bases from V and 3 from J; bases not matched to a gene: 7. CDR1 GTSNPN and CDR2 SVGIG come from the germline V gene (reference sequence). The CDR3 has 14 residues. The CDR3 protein is CAWTSGTGSYEQYF. For the CDR3, the DNA is TGTGCCTGGACCTCCGGGACAGGGAGCTACGAGCAGTACTTC.

This clone was seen just once. The J gene is TRBJ2-3, the V gene TRBV7-9; D tentatively fits TRBD1 or TRBD2 (5 bases each). Trimming removed 3 bases at V and 6 bases at J, with 16 bases between. This CDR3 comprises 15 residues. The germline V gene encodes CDR1 SEHNR and CDR2 FQNEAQ (reference sequence). In DNA form, the CDR3 reads TGTGCCAGCAGCTTTGGGAGACATACAGGCGATACGCAGTATTTT. It is translated as CASSFGRHTGDTQYF.